This T cell receptor (beta chain) was identified during a study of blood T cell repertoires in COVID-19. As for the study in general: The origin of the acute and convalescent COVID-19 samples was the United States, Italy and Spain.

Sequenced by immunoSEQ multiplex PCR; TCRdb stores in-frame clones only, minus some. The sample holds about 410,000 clones, 90% seen once. Unmatched junction bases numbered 4, after V lost 5 bases and J lost 0 bases. The germline V gene has CDR1 SEHNR and CDR2 FQNEAQ (reference sequence). This CDR3 contains 16 residues. Each participant's cohort was designated according to participant-reported clinical history. The V gene is TRBV7-9, the J gene TRBJ2-2; 9 bases map to TRBD1. This clonotype originated in a man aged 18 to 30 who had recovered from COVID-19. The sample taken for sequencing was PBMCs or T cells enriched from blood (not recorded which). CDR3 sequence (DNA): TGTGCCAGCAGCAACCGGGACAGGGCGAACACCGGGGAGCTGTTTTTT. Amino acid sequence: CASSNRDRANTGELFF.